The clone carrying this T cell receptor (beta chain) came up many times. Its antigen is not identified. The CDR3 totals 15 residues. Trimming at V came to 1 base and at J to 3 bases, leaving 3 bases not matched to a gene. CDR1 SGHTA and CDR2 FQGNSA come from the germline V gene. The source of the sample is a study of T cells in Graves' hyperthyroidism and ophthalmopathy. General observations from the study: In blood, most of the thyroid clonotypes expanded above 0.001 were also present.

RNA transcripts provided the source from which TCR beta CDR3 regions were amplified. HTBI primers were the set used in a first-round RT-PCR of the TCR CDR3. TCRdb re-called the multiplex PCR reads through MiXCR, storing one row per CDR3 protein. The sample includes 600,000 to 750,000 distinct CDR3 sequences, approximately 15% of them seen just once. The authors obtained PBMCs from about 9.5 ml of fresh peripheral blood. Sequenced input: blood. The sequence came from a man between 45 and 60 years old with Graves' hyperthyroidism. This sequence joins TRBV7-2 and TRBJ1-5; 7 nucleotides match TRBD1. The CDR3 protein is CASSLVGQINQPQHF. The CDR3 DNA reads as TGTGCCAGCAGCTTAGTGGGACAGATCAATCAGCCCCAGCATTTT. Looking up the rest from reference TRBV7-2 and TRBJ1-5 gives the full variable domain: GAGVSQSPSNKVTEKGKDVELRCDPISGHTALYWYRQSLGQGLEFLIYFQGNSAPDKSGLPSDRFSAERTGGSVSTLTIQRTQQEDSAVYLCASSLVGQINQPQHFGDGTRLSIL.